This record covers a single T cell receptor beta chain. Authors' methods: The authors estimated nucleated cell counts from reference gene primer amplification. Some clones are missing from TCRdb's copy, which holds only in-frame ones; the method was immunoSEQ multiplex PCR. That table supplies the V and J calls and clone size; D and trimming were determined from the DNA. The data show 80,000 to 90,000 clones, around 88% seen once. The source of the sample is a study of blood T cell repertoires in COVID-19. At the level of the study: Both acute and convalescent COVID-19 samples were obtained from the United States, Italy and Spain. PBMCs, B-cell-depleted T cells, or T cells were the source of the cDNA or gDNA that made up the material.

Trimming took off 2 bases at V and 2 bases at J, with 16 bases between the two ends. The CDR3 has 16 amino acids. Germline loops: CDR1 SGHAT, CDR2 FQNNGV. The specimen was peripheral blood. This TCR came from a man older than 75 with active or convalescent COVID-19. V and J are TRBV11-2 and TRBJ2-7; a weak D match, TRBD2 (7 bases). This CDR3 is CASSLRGGRGAYEQYF. The CDR3 coding sequence is TGTGCCAGCAGCTTAAGGGGGGGCCGAGGCGCCTACGAGCAGTACTTC.